Sequencing of this T cell receptor (beta chain) was carried out in a study of cytomegalovirus exposure and HLA in healthy donors. Study context: A data release that came early held around 85 million unique TCRs from HLA-typed donors. Study outcomes and limitations: The later analysis indicated that the majority of CMV-associated TCR beta chains appeared HLA-restricted. Some V segments, including TRBV6-2 and TRBV6-3, were excluded as indistinguishable.

Remarks on this clone: The antigen remains undetermined.

Healthy donors of bone marrow made up the group. PCR primers comprised 60 Vbeta and 13 Jbeta primers. Measured with immunoSEQ multiplex PCR; TCRdb has only the in-frame clones, and not every one. Of under 150,000 clones in the sample, under 90% were seen once. Trimming stripped 3 bases from V and 6 bases from J, with 12 bases between. The CDR3 is 13 residues long. Germline CDR1 SQVTM, CDR2 ANQGSEA. What was sequenced was PBMCs. This receptor was obtained from a woman younger than 30 in good health and CMV-seronegative. The rearrangement joins TRBV29-1 to TRBJ2-1; tentatively, D is TRBD2 (7 bases). The CDR3 nucleotides read TGCAGCGTTGAGGGGGGGGCGATCAATGAGCAGTTCTTC. It translates to CSVEGGAINEQFF.